Below, 21 T cell receptor beta chains from the same sample are listed, as sequenced in a study of Graves' ophthalmopathy and Graves' hyperthyroidism. Amplification targeted the TCR beta CDR3 regions, with RNA transcripts as the source material. In the first round, RT-PCR was carried out with HTBI primers, and a multiplex PCR formed the second round. TCRdb reprocessed the multiplex PCR reads with MiXCR, giving one entry per CDR3 protein. The sample has about 420,000 distinct CDR3 sequences, over 20% seen once; the top ten hold around 3%. Sequencing used peripheral blood. Receptors originate from a woman under 30 with stable Graves' hyperthyroidism.

Points on this clonotype: The CDR3 does not end in the conserved phenylalanine or tryptophan, so this is likely a read error. V is TRBV28 and J is TRBJ2-5; tentative D call: TRBD1 (6 bases). CDR1 is MDHEN, CDR2 SYDVKM, per germline. The CDR3 length is 15 residues. Trimming pared 4 bases from V and 9 bases from J, leaving 21 bases between. CDR3 DNA: TGTGCCAGCAGTTCTCCGGCGACAGGTCTGGGGTCCCAGTACTAC. Translated, it gives CASSSPATGLGSQYY.

This chain links TRBV6-1 with TRBJ2-4; TRBD1 agrees at 9 bases. Germline values: CDR1 MNHNS, CDR2 SASEGT. CDR3 length: 15 amino acids. V gave up 5 bases and J gave up 0 bases; unmatched junction bases: 2. CDR3 sequence: CASSPDRGAKNIQYF. In DNA form, the CDR3 reads TGTGCCAGCAGTCCGGACAGGGGAGCCAAAAACATTCAGTACTTC.

The genes are TRBV11-2 and TRBJ2-7; D is unresolved. Germline V lookup: CDR1 SGHAT, CDR2 FQNNGV. This CDR3 has 15 amino acids. Trimming pared 5 bases from V and 0 bases from J, leaving 14 bases between. CDR3 coding DNA: TGTGCCAGCAGCCCCTGGGTATTGAGCTCCTACGAGCAGTACGTC. Protein product: CASSPWVLSSYEQYV.

The rearrangement uses TRBV20-1 and TRBJ2-7; TRBD1 matches 9 bases. After removal of 0 bases from V and 6 bases from J, the junction contained 15 bases not matched to a gene. This CDR3 spans 17 amino acids. The V gene's germline CDR1 is DFQATT and CDR2 SNEGSKA (reference sequence). This CDR3 reads CSARDWRGGQGFSEQYF. CDR3 DNA sequence: TGCAGTGCTAGAGATTGGAGGGGGGGACAGGGTTTCTCCGAGCAGTACTTC.

This clonotype was seen ten or more times. This sequence joins TRBV11-2 and TRBJ2-5, with 8 nucleotides matching TRBD1. Germline V lookup: CDR1 SGHAT, CDR2 FQNNGV. V trimming: 1 base; J trimming: 10 bases; junction bases outside the gene matches: 5. This CDR3 is built from 13 residues. For the CDR3, the DNA is TGTGCCAGCAGCTTAGCCCCGGGACAGGTCCAGTACTTC. This translates into CASSLAPGQVQYF. Full variable domain (missing parts from reference TRBV11-2 and TRBJ2-5): EAGVAQSPRYKIIEKRQSVAFWCNPISGHATLYWYQQILGQGPKLLIQFQNNGVVDDSQLPKDRFSAERLKGVDSTLKIQPAKLEDSAVYLCASSLAPGQVQYFGPGTRLLVL.

A few counts support this clonotype. The chain carries TRBV6-1 and TRBJ1-2; TRBD1 aligns across 7 bases. CDR3 length: 14 residues. The V and J ends lost 0 bases and 4 bases, in that order; junction bases with no gene match: 2. The germline V gene has CDR1 MNHNS and CDR2 SASEGT. CDR3 nucleotides: TGTGCCAGCAGTGAAGCGGGGACAGCCTATGGCTACACCTTC. Translating gives CASSEAGTAYGYTF.

This clonotype was observed many times. V is TRBV25-1 and J is TRBJ1-5; 9 positions match TRBD1. The germline V gene has CDR1 MGHDK and CDR2 SYGVNS. The CDR3 consists of 18 residues. V lost 2 bases and J lost 5; bases outside the gene matches: 13. The chain's CDR3 is CASSEATPGQGGDQPQHF. The CDR3 bases are TGTGCCAGCAGTGAAGCGACCCCGGGACAGGGTGGAGATCAGCCCCAGCATTTT.

This clonotype was observed at least ten times. The chain uses TRBV6-2 or TRBV6-3 and TRBJ2-5; 12 bases match TRBD2. This CDR3 is built from 15 residues. CDR1 MNHEY and CDR2 SVGEGT come from the germline V gene. J gave up 2 bases and V 5 bases, and 3 bases lay outside the gene matches. In DNA, the CDR3 is TGTGCCAGCAGTAGGACTAGCGGGGATCAAGAGACCCAGTACTTC. It is translated as CASSRTSGDQETQYF.

This clonotype occurred many times. V usage is TRBV30 and J usage is TRBJ2-7; 12 nucleotides match TRBD1. The CDR3 covers 13 residues. The ends lost 7 bases at V and 4 bases at J; junction bases unmatched: 5. CDR1 and CDR2 (germline): GTSNPN, SVGIG (reference sequence). The CDR3 spells CASGTGGTYEQYF. The CDR3 bases are TGTGCCTCGGGGACAGGGGGCACGTACGAGCAGTACTTC. The full variable domain, with the rest looked up from reference TRBV30 and TRBJ2-7, is SQTIHQWPATLVQPVGSPLSLECTVEGTSNPNLYWYRQAAGRGLQLLFYSVGIGQISSEVPQNLSASRPQDRQFILSSKKLLLSDSGFYLCASGTGGTYEQYFGPGTRLTVT.

V and J are TRBV6-1 and TRBJ2-7; weak D call: TRBD2 (6 bases). Germline CDR1 and CDR2: MNHNS and SASEGT. The CDR3 runs 15 residues. Deletions cut 6 bases from V and 1 base from J, with 16 bases between. The CDR3 nucleotides read TGTGCCAGCAGGGAACGGGAGAGTGGGTCCTACGAGCAGTACTTC. Its protein product is CASRERESGSYEQYF.

Here the CDR3 DNA reads TGTGCCAGCAGCCAAGTTCCAGGGTGGACCCTCCACTTT. Protein sequence: CASSQVPGWTLHF. The chain uses TRBV14 and TRBJ1-6; maybe TRBD1 (5 bases). The CDR3 spans 13 residues. Germline V gene lookup returns CDR1 SGHDN and CDR2 FVKESK. V lost 1 base, J lost 14 bases, and 12 bases lay in between.

This clonotype was seen ten or more times. This chain uses TRBV13 with TRBJ1-2, with D perhaps TRBD1 (5 bases). Trimming stripped 7 bases from V and 5 bases from J, with 14 bases between. The germline CDR1 and CDR2 sequences are PRHDT and FYEKMQ (reference sequence). There are 13 residues in the CDR3. CDR3 DNA: TGTGCCAGCAACCTGGGGCTCGGGTATGGCTACACCTTC. Protein product: CASNLGLGYGYTF. The whole variable domain, filled in from reference TRBV13 and TRBJ1-2, reads AAGVIQSPRHLIKEKRETATLKCYPIPRHDTVYWYQQGPGQDPQFLISFYEKMQSDKGSIPDRFSAQQFSDYHSELNMSSLELGDSALYFCASNLGLGYGYTFGSGTRLTVV.

V gene TRBV7-2 combines with J gene TRBJ2-5; 10 nucleotides align to TRBD2. With the DNA end fitting TRBJ2-1 better, the J assignment may be wrong. The germline gives CDR1 SGHTA, CDR2 FQGNSA. The CDR3 sequence is 16 residues long. The CDR3 bases are TGTGCCAGCAGCTTAGTGGTGGTAGCGGGAGGCGATGAGCAGTTCTTC. It encodes CASSLVVVAGGDEQFF.

This clonotype was found many times. The V call is TRBV25-1, the J call TRBJ2-5; D perhaps matches TRBD2 (6 bases). The V gene lost 2 bases and the J gene lost 3 bases, with 19 bases spanning the gap. Germline loops: CDR1 MGHDK, CDR2 SYGVNS. This CDR3 spans 17 amino acids. The DNA for the CDR3 is TGTGCCAGCAGTGAAATACTAGCCCAGACGGGGGAAGAGACCCAGTACTTC. This sequence encodes CASSEILAQTGEETQYF.

This clonotype appeared many times. The chain couples TRBV19 to TRBJ2-4; 9 bases line up with TRBD1. Germline-derived CDR1 and CDR2 are LNHDA and SQIVND (reference sequence). The CDR3 is 15 residues long. The ends lost 8 bases at V and 2 bases at J; junction bases unmatched: 7. CDR3 sequence: CASDPGQGPKNIQYF. The CDR3 DNA follows: TGTGCCAGTGACCCGGGACAGGGTCCCAAAAACATTCAGTACTTC.

V is TRBV12-3 or TRBV12-4 and J is TRBJ2-1, with TRBD2 matching over 12 bases. J lost 10 bases, V lost 5 bases, and 12 bases had no gene match. This CDR3 has 16 residues. CDR3 nucleotide sequence: TGTGCCAGCAGTCCTTCCCTAGCGGGAGGGCTTCGGGAGCAGTTCTTC. Translating it yields CASSPSLAGGLREQFF.

The chain recombines TRBV6-1 with TRBJ2-5; no reliable D call. Trimming took 1 base from V and 5 from J, leaving 14 bases between them. Germline values: CDR1 MNHNS, CDR2 SASEGT. This CDR3 is built from 15 residues. DNA of the CDR3: TGTGCCAGCAGTGAAGACGGTCGGCCCCGGGAGACCCAGTACTTC. The encoded protein is CASSEDGRPRETQYF.

In this sample, this clonotype turned up many times. The genes are TRBV19 and TRBJ2-7, with 9 positions matching TRBD2. The CDR3 is 15 amino acids. Germline CDR1 reads LNHDA; CDR2 reads SQIVND (reference sequence). The V gene end was trimmed by 5 bases and the J gene end by 4 bases; junction bases not matched to a gene: 9. The CDR3 DNA reads as TGTGCCAGTAGTGACTCTAGCGGGACGGGGTACGAGCAGTACTTC. The encoded protein is CASSDSSGTGYEQYF.

This clonotype has a handful of counts. V is TRBV29-1 and J is TRBJ1-2; D ambiguous. Per the germline V gene, CDR1 is SQVTM and CDR2 is ANQGSEA. The CDR3 is made up of 12 amino acids. V lost 3 bases to trimming and J lost 4 bases, with 9 bases between them. The CDR3 region is CSVELEFYGYTF. The CDR3 coding sequence is TGCAGCGTTGAGTTGGAATTCTATGGCTACACCTTC.

This clonotype has a count of ten or more. The chain is built from TRBV30 and TRBJ1-3, with no clear D. With 0 bases removed from V and 4 bases from J, the gap between germline ends came to 13 bases. The CDR3 consists of 15 residues. CDR1 is GTSNPN, CDR2 SVGIG, per germline (reference sequence). CDR3 amino acids: CAWSVKVPSGNTIYF. The CDR3 nucleotides read TGTGCCTGGAGTGTTAAAGTTCCGTCCGGAAACACCATATATTTT.

The V call is TRBV5-1, the J call TRBJ1-3, with D maybe TRBD1 (5 bases). V lost 2 bases to trimming and J lost 3 bases, with 9 bases between them. Germline loops: CDR1 SGHRS, CDR2 YFSETQ. CDR3 length equals 14 residues. The DNA for the CDR3 is TGCGCCAGCAGCTTCGGACACCGTGGAAACACCATATATTTT. Its translation: CASSFGHRGNTIYF.